Shown below are 16 T cell receptor beta chains from a single sample sequenced in a study of blood T cell repertoires in COVID-19. Sequenced by immunoSEQ multiplex PCR; TCRdb stores in-frame clones only, minus some. This table has about 300,000 clones, around 88% appearing once. Material: peripheral blood. The receptors derive from a woman under 40 who had recovered from COVID-19.

This clone appeared a single time. V is TRBV5-1 and J is TRBJ1-2, with TRBD1 identical over 9 bases. This CDR3 is built from 13 residues. The ends lost 4 bases at V and 8 bases at J; junction bases unmatched: 6. CDR1 and CDR2 from the germline V gene are SGHRS and YFSETQ. CDR3 in amino acids: CASSAGQGGGYTF. DNA of the CDR3: TGCGCCAGCAGCGCGGGACAGGGAGGCGGCTACACCTTC.

The chain couples TRBV7-2 to TRBJ2-5; 9 bases are a match to TRBD2. Germline values: CDR1 SGHTA, CDR2 FQGNSA. The V gene end was trimmed by 5 bases and the J gene end by 5 bases; junction bases not matched to a gene: 12. This CDR3 contains 16 residues. The CDR3 nucleotides are TGTGCCAGCAGCCCGGCGAAGAAGCGGGGGGAGGAGACCCAGTACTTC. Residues: CASSPAKKRGEETQYF. Using reference TRBV7-2 and TRBJ2-5 for the parts outside the CDR3, the full variable domain is GAGVSQSPSNKVTEKGKDVELRCDPISGHTALYWYRQSLGQGLEFLIYFQGNSAPDKSGLPSDRFSAERTGGSVSTLTIQRTQQEDSAVYLCASSPAKKRGEETQYFGPGTRLLVL.

The J gene is TRBJ2-7, the V gene TRBV6-2 or TRBV6-3; TRBD1 agrees at 7 bases. This CDR3 is 14 amino acids long. Per germline, CDR1 MNHEY and CDR2 SVGEGT. Trimming cost V 4 bases and J 4 bases; bases outside gene matches: 7. The CDR3 DNA sequence: TGTGCCAGCAGTTCCCTCGACAGGGATTACGAGCAGTACTTC. It codes for CASSSLDRDYEQYF.

V gene TRBV7-3 combines with J gene TRBJ2-3; TRBD2 matches 11 bases. Trimming took 4 bases from V and 5 from J; bases not matched to a gene: 2. CDR1 is SGHTA, CDR2 FQGTGA, per germline. The CDR3 runs 14 residues. CDR3 residues: CASSYSGGVDTQYF. CDR3 nucleotide sequence: TGTGCCAGCAGCTATAGCGGGGGGGTAGATACGCAGTATTTT. Full variable domain (remainder filled in from reference TRBV7-3 and TRBJ2-3): GAGVSQTPSNKVTEKGKYVELRCDPISGHTALYWYRQSLGQGPEFLIYFQGTGAADDSGLPNDRFFAVRPEGSVSTLKIQRTERGDSAVYLCASSYSGGVDTQYFGPGTRLTVL.

The chain joins TRBV7-8 to TRBJ1-3; a weak D match, TRBD1 (5 bases). Germline-derived CDR1 and CDR2 are SGHVS and FQNEAQ. The length of the CDR3 is 14 residues. V lost 6 bases and J 0 bases, leaving 9 bases between the germline ends. The CDR3 nucleotides read TGTGCCAGCAGGAGGGGAGGCTCTGGAAACACCATATATTTT. Protein product: CASRRGGSGNTIYF.

This CDR3 is CASSLLAYEQYF. The DNA of the CDR3 is TGTGCCAGCAGCTTGTTAGCCTACGAGCAGTACTTC. This sequence joins TRBV5-6 and TRBJ2-7, with D unclear. Trimming removed 1 base from V and 2 bases from J, with 4 bases in between. CDR1 and CDR2 (germline): SGHDT, YYEEEE. The CDR3 is 12 amino acids. Combining the CDR3 with reference TRBV5-6 and TRBJ2-7 gives the whole variable domain DAGVTQSPTHLIKTRGQQVTLRCSPKSGHDTVSWYQQALGQGPQFIFQYYEEEERQRGNFPDRFSGHQFPNYSSELNVNALLLGDSALYLCASSLLAYEQYFGPGTRLTVT.

CDR3 DNA: TGTGCCAGTAGTCCTGGGACAGGGGGCGCGACTAGCAATCAGCCCCAGCATTTT. It encodes CASSPGTGGATSNQPQHF. The chain joins TRBV19 to TRBJ1-5, with TRBD1 matching over 12 bases. Trimming took 5 bases from V and 0 from J; bases not matched to a gene: 8. The length of the CDR3 is 18 residues. CDR1 LNHDA and CDR2 SQIVND come from the germline V gene (reference sequence).

The V and J genes are TRBV28 and TRBJ1-5; 9 bases fit TRBD1. The CDR3 has 18 residues. The ends lost 5 bases at V and 0 bases at J; junction bases unmatched: 11. CDR1 is MDHEN and CDR2 is SYDVKM in the germline V gene. The CDR3 DNA follows: TGTGCCAGCAGTCCTACAGGGGGCGGTCAGTATAGCAATCAGCCCCAGCATTTT. It is translated as CASSPTGGGQYSNQPQHF.

The V gene is TRBV6-1, the J gene TRBJ1-5; D unclear. Germline lookup yields CDR1 MNHNS and CDR2 SASEGT. The CDR3 is made up of 13 amino acids. The germline V and J ends were trimmed by 5 bases and 6 bases, with 11 bases remaining between them. Here the CDR3 reads CASSYHGVQPQHF. The CDR3 DNA sequence: TGTGCCAGCAGTTATCACGGGGTTCAGCCCCAGCATTTT.

J is TRBJ1-4 and V is TRBV11-2; D is ambiguous. Trimming removed 5 bases at V and 7 bases at J, with 17 bases between. CDR1 is SGHAT and CDR2 is FQNNGV in the germline V gene. This CDR3 is 15 amino acids long. The CDR3 here is CASSRGIGTGEKLFF. The CDR3, as DNA: TGTGCCAGCAGCCGCGGTATTGGCACTGGTGAAAAACTGTTTTTT.

The chain couples TRBV5-5 to TRBJ1-5, with 7 bases identical to TRBD1. Trimming cost V 1 base and J 4 bases; bases outside gene matches: 5. CDR1 is SGHKS and CDR2 is YYEKEE in the germline V gene (reference sequence). The CDR3 runs 15 residues. Here the CDR3 reads CASSLFGGQNQPQHF. The CDR3 DNA follows: TGTGCCAGCAGCTTGTTTGGGGGACAGAATCAGCCCCAGCATTTT. Looking up the rest from reference TRBV5-5 and TRBJ1-5 gives the full variable domain: DAGVTQSPTHLIKTRGQQVTLRCSPISGHKSVSWYQQVLGQGPQFIFQYYEKEERGRGNFPDRFSARQFPNYSSELNVNALLLGDSALYLCASSLFGGQNQPQHFGDGTRLSIL.

CDR3 protein: CASSIVGTGNEQFF. The DNA of the CDR3 is TGTGCCAGTAGTATAGTCGGAACGGGGAATGAGCAGTTCTTC. The chain joins TRBV19 to TRBJ2-1; tentatively, D is TRBD2 (5 bases). The ends were cut back, 1 base at V and 7 bases at J, with 11 bases in the middle. This CDR3 has 14 residues. Germline V CDR1 and CDR2: LNHDA, SQIVND (reference sequence).

This chain uses TRBV12-3 or TRBV12-4 with TRBJ2-1; weak D call: TRBD2 (6 bases). Trimming removed 5 bases from V and 6 bases from J, with 11 bases in between. This CDR3 spans 13 amino acids. The CDR3 bases are TGTGCCAGCAGTCCGAGAGCGGGCAATGAGCAGTTCTTC. The encoded protein is CASSPRAGNEQFF.

The chain uses TRBV2 and TRBJ1-4; TRBD1 is a possible D gene (5 bases). This CDR3 has 13 amino acids. V dropped 2 bases and J dropped 8 bases, with 9 bases sitting between them. The germline CDR1 and CDR2 sequences are SNHLY and FYNNEI. The CDR3 DNA reads as TGTGCCAGCAGTGAATCCCGGGGGGAAAAACTGTTTTTT. This encodes CASSESRGEKLFF.

The chain carries TRBV7-9 and TRBJ2-1, with TRBD2 identical over 7 bases. The V segment lost 6 bases and the J segment 12 bases; nucleotides outside the gene matches: 5. The germline V gene has CDR1 SEHNR and CDR2 FQNEAQ (reference sequence). CDR3 size: 11 residues. Here the CDR3 reads CASSSAGPQFF. Here the CDR3 DNA reads TGTGCCAGCAGTTCAGCGGGGCCGCAGTTCTTC.

The rearrangement joins TRBV16 to TRBJ2-2; D is unclear. Between the trimmed V and J ends, which lost 0 bases and 4 bases, there was a span of 12 bases. The CDR3 is 16 amino acids. Per germline, CDR1 KGHSY and CDR2 FQNENV. The CDR3 bases are TGTGCCAGCAGCCAATCGTCCCCGAGAATCACCGGGGAGCTGTTTTTT. It yields the protein CASSQSSPRITGELFF.